These T cell receptor beta chains were read from a single sample in a study of blood T cells in healthy people across ages. Each CDR3 protein is one row after TCRdb ran MiXCR on the 5' RACE reads. The profile shows 1.5 million to 2 million distinct CDR3 sequences, about 50% of them singletons. The sequenced material came from blood. Receptor source: a woman in her thirties or forties in good health. The CDR3 runs from the conserved cysteine through the conserved F or W. D genes are given only for firm matches. Clone size appears in some rows only: once, few, many, or a class for an expanded clone.

V gene	D gene	clone size	J gene	CDR3 DNA	CDR3 protein
TRBV5-1	NA	NA	TRBJ1-4	TGCGCCAGCAGCTTGGCTCTACGGGAGAGTAATGAAAAACTGTTTTTT	CASSLALRESNEKLFF
TRBV6-6	NA	NA	TRBJ1-6	TGTGCCAGCAGTTACTCGAGGGTATTGGATTCACCCCTCCACTTT	CASSYSRVLDSPLHF
TRBV6-5	NA	NA	TRBJ2-1	TGTGCCAGCAGTTACTCCCCGGCTAGTGGGGGGGCTTGGGAGCAGTTCTTC	CASSYSPASGGAWEQFF
TRBV29-1	NA	few	TRBJ2-7	TGCAGCGTTGCCGGGACAAACAATCTCTACGAGCAGTACTTC	CSVAGTNNLYEQYF
TRBV7-2	NA	NA	TRBJ2-7	TGTGCCACCACCCCCGATGCCTACAATGAGCAGTACTTC	CATTPDAYNEQYF
TRBV10-3	NA	NA	TRBJ1-4	TGTGCCATCAGTGAGTCGGGTGACAGTTTCAATGAAAAACTGTTTTTT	CAISESGDSFNEKLFF
TRBV21-1	NA	few	TRBJ2-5	TGTGCCCCAGACCGACCACCCCGAAAAGGGGGCAAAGAGACCCAGTACTTC	CAPDRPPRKGGKETQYF
TRBV5-5	TRBD1	NA	TRBJ1-2	TGTGCCAGCAGCTGGGAAATTACAGGGGGCGATCCCTATGGCTACACCTTC	CASSWEITGGDPYGYTF
TRBV7-2	TRBD2	few	TRBJ2-5	TGTGCCAGCAGCCTTACCTCTAGCGGGGGGCGAGAGACCCAGTACTTC	CASSLTSSGGRETQYF
TRBV6-5	NA	NA	TRBJ2-5	TGTGCCAGCAGTTTAGGACGGGGCGGGACCCAGTACTTC	CASSLGRGGTQYF
TRBV29-1	TRBD2	once	TRBJ2-1	TGCAGCGTTGAAGACCCGGGGGGGCTTGGGCGGTTCTTC	CSVEDPGGLGRFF
TRBV29-1	NA	NA	TRBJ2-1	TGCAGCGTCGACATTGGCCAAGAGACCCAGTTCTTC	CSVDIGQETQFF
TRBV12-3/TRBV12-4	TRBD1	NA	TRBJ1-1	TGTGCCAGCGTACCCGGGACAGGGGCTAGGAAGAACACTGAAGCTTTCTTT	CASVPGTGARKNTEAFF
TRBV5-1	NA	few	TRBJ2-7	TGCGCCAGCAGCTCCTCCACCCAAGCGAGGGCCTACGAGCAGTACTTC	CASSSSTQARAYEQYF
TRBV3-1	NA	NA	TRBJ2-5	TGTGCCAGCAGCCTTACGGGCTGGGGCCAGCTAGAGACCCAGTACTTC	CASSLTGWGQLETQYF
TRBV5-1	NA	few	TRBJ2-5	TGCGCCAGCAGCTTGGCCGTTAGCGAAGAGCAGTACTTC	CASSLAVSEEQYF
TRBV9	NA	NA	TRBJ2-1	TGTGCCAGCAGCGTAGCGGCTGGGCCGCAGGGTGAGCAGTTCTTC	CASSVAAGPQGEQFF
TRBV4-2	NA	NA	TRBJ2-5	TGTGCCAGCAGCCATAATCAGAACTCCGGCTACAAGCAGTACTTC	CASSHNQNSGYKQYF
TRBV4-1	TRBD1	NA	TRBJ2-3	TGCGCCAGCAGCCAAGAACCAGGGGGTATGACAGATACGCAGTATTTT	CASSQEPGGMTDTQYF
TRBV7-2	NA	NA	TRBJ2-7	TGTACCAGCAGCTCACAGGGCTACGAGCAGTACTTC	CTSSSQGYEQYF
TRBV10-2	TRBD1	few	TRBJ2-7	TGCGCCAGCAGGGGACAGGCCCGCTCCTACGAGCAGTACTTC	CASRGQARSYEQYF
TRBV13	TRBD2	few	TRBJ2-1	TGTGCCAGCAGCCTCGGGACTAGCGGGGGGTCAAATGAGCAGTTCTTC	CASSLGTSGGSNEQFF
TRBV20-1	NA	few	TRBJ2-3	TGCAGTGAGATTATTAGCACAGATACGCAGTATTTT	CSEIISTDTQYF
TRBV6-6	TRBD2	NA	TRBJ2-3	TGTGCCAGCAGGCCCCGTGTTAGCGGGGCCGGAGATACGCAGTATTTT	CASRPRVSGAGDTQYF
TRBV27	TRBD1	NA	TRBJ2-7	TGTGCCAGCAGTTATACCGGGACAGTAAACTACGAGCAGTACTTC	CASSYTGTVNYEQYF
TRBV10-3	NA	NA	TRBJ1-5	TGTGCCATCGCCCACCTACAGGGTCAGCCCCAGCATTTT	CAIAHLQGQPQHF
TRBV20-1	NA	NA	TRBJ2-7	TGCAGTGCATCGGGCAGGGGAGGGGTAGGAAACGAGCAGTACTTC	CSASGRGGVGNEQYF
TRBV4-2	TRBD2	few	TRBJ2-1	TGTGCCAGCAGCCAAGTTAGACTAGCGGGGGGCGGCAATGAGCAGTTCTTC	CASSQVRLAGGGNEQFF
TRBV20-1	NA	NA	TRBJ1-5	TGCAGTGCTACGGGGGGGGGCCCAGAGCCCCAGCATTTT	CSATGGGPEPQHF
TRBV10-3	TRBD2	NA	TRBJ2-5	TGTGCCATCAGTGGGGGAGGGGCTGGAGAAGAGACCCAGTACTTC	CAISGGGAGEETQYF
TRBV28	TRBD1	NA	TRBJ2-1	TGTGCCAGCAGATGGACAGGGTACGGCAATGAGCAGTTCTTC	CASRWTGYGNEQFF
TRBV5-1	NA	NA	TRBJ1-4	TGCGCCAGCAGCTTGCCCAATTCCAGGGGAGTAAATGAAAAACTGTTTTTT	CASSLPNSRGVNEKLFF
TRBV25-1	NA	NA	TRBJ1-5	TGTGCCAGCAGTGAAGTTGAGGGGCATAGCAATCAGCCCCAGCATTTT	CASSEVEGHSNQPQHF
TRBV11-1	NA	NA	TRBJ2-7	TGTGCCAGCAGCTTCTCGACAGGGGGCAAGCGGGGGGCCTCCTCCTACGAGCAGTACTTC	CASSFSTGGKRGASSYEQYF
TRBV20-1	NA	NA	TRBJ2-5	TGCAGTGCCGAGGACACAGGAAACCAAGAGACCCAGTACTTC	CSAEDTGNQETQYF
TRBV25-1	TRBD1	NA	TRBJ2-3	TGTGCCAGCAGTGAAGTCGCGGGGACAGGGGACGCAGATACGCAGTATTTT	CASSEVAGTGDADTQYF
TRBV5-1	TRBD2	NA	TRBJ2-7	TGCGCCAGCAGCTACCCGGGACTAGCGGGAGAAAACGAGCAGTACTTC	CASSYPGLAGENEQYF
TRBV10-1	NA	NA	TRBJ2-3	TGCGCCAGCAGTGGGGACCGTCCGAGGAGCACAGATACGCAGTATTTT	CASSGDRPRSTDTQYF
TRBV20-1	TRBD2	few	TRBJ2-7	TGCAGTGCTAGAGGTATAGCGGGGACCGAGTCCTACGAGCAGTACTTC	CSARGIAGTESYEQYF
TRBV3-1	NA	NA	TRBJ1-1	TGTGCCAGCAGCCACTCCCACCGGGAGAACACTGAAGCTTTCTTT	CASSHSHRENTEAFF
TRBV7-7	NA	NA	TRBJ2-5	TGTGCTAGCAGCGATAGCCCTCTGGAATTCCATGAGCAGTACTTC	CASSDSPLEFHEQYF
TRBV28	NA	NA	TRBJ2-7	TGTGCCAGCAGTCTCAGTCATCCTTACGAGCAGTACTTC	CASSLSHPYEQYF
TRBV3-1	NA	NA	TRBJ2-4	TGTGCCAGCAGCCTTCGGGCGAGCAAAAACATTCAGTACTTC	CASSLRASKNIQYF
TRBV6-2/TRBV6-3	NA	NA	TRBJ1-4	TGTGCCAGCAGGGGGAGTGAAAAACTGTTTTTT	CASRGSEKLFF
TRBV7-2	NA	few	TRBJ2-5	TGTGCCAGCAGCGGGATTCAGGGTCATCAGTACTTC	CASSGIQGHQYF
TRBV4-3	NA	NA	TRBJ2-3	TGCGCCAGCAGCCAAGGCATCTTAGTAGCGGAAGATACGCAGTATTTT	CASSQGILVAEDTQYF
TRBV20-1	TRBD2	NA	TRBJ2-1	TGCAGTGCTACCTTTGTAGCGGGGGTACACTACAATGAGCAGTTCTTC	CSATFVAGVHYNEQFF
TRBV12-3/TRBV12-4	TRBD1	few	TRBJ2-7	TGTGCCAGCAGAAGACAGGGGGTCTACGAGCAGTACTTC	CASRRQGVYEQYF
TRBV12-3/TRBV12-4	NA	NA	TRBJ1-6	TGTGCCAGCGGACGCCATTCACCCCTCCACTTT	CASGRHSPLHF
TRBV5-1	NA	NA	TRBJ1-2	TGCGCCAGCAGTAATTCGAGCAATGGCTACACCTTC	CASSNSSNGYTF
TRBV7-2	NA	NA	TRBJ1-2	TGTGCCAGCAGCTTAGCTGAGTACTATGGCCACACCTTC	CASSLAEYYGHTF
TRBV24-1	TRBD1	few	TRBJ1-2	TGTGCCACCAGTGACACTTTCTCCCGGGACAGGGGTAAAGATGGCTACACCTTC	CATSDTFSRDRGKDGYTF
TRBV14	NA	NA	TRBJ2-3	TGTGCCAGCGGAAGGGTTCCAGATACGCAGTATTTT	CASGRVPDTQYF